Below, 21 T cell receptor beta chains from the same sample are listed, as sequenced in a study of T cell responses to AZD1222 COVID-19 vaccine. TCRdb keeps only in-frame clones here, not all; method: immunoSEQ multiplex PCR. This sample has 120,000 to 150,000 clones, with just over 90% found just once. Here the sequenced sample was peripheral blood, taken on day 0 of MenACWY control vaccination. The receptors stem from an adult in good health.

The rearrangement uses TRBV6-1 and TRBJ1-5, with 8 positions matching TRBD1. There are 16 residues in the CDR3. V lost 4 bases and J lost 4; bases outside the gene matches: 9. Germline V CDR1 and CDR2: MNHNS, SASEGT. CDR3 sequence reads: CASSAYQGAPNQPQHF. The CDR3 nucleotides read TGTGCCAGCAGTGCCTACCAGGGGGCCCCTAATCAGCCCCAGCATTTT.

The V and J genes are TRBV18 and TRBJ1-2, with TRBD1 as a possible D gene (6 bases). This CDR3 has 15 residues. The germline V gene encodes CDR1 KGHSH and CDR2 LQKENI. V shed 5 bases and J shed 0 bases, with 13 bases lying between them. The CDR3 region has the DNA TGTGCCAGCTCATTCGGGACATTAGCTAACTATGGCTACACCTTC. It encodes CASSFGTLANYGYTF.

This chain joins TRBV11-2 and TRBJ1-2; perhaps TRBD1 as D (5 bases). Germline V gives CDR1 SGHAT, CDR2 FQNNGV. CDR3 length equals 14 residues. The ends were cut back, 4 bases at V and 2 bases at J, with 11 bases in the middle. The CDR3 loop reads CASSSGRSNYGYTF. In nucleotides, the CDR3 is TGTGCCAGCAGCTCAGGGAGGTCGAACTATGGCTACACCTTC.

The chain is built from TRBV5-1 and TRBJ1-1; a possible D gene is TRBD1 (5 bases). Trimming left V 4 bases short and J 5 bases short, with 15 bases between. The germline V gene encodes CDR1 SGHRS and CDR2 YFSETQ. The CDR3 has 14 residues. The CDR3, as DNA: TGCGCCAGCAGCGGACCCAGGGTGGGAACTGAAGCTTTCTTT. Protein product: CASSGPRVGTEAFF.

The V call is TRBV24-1, the J call TRBJ2-1; D is unclear. V lost 7 bases, J lost 5 bases, and 14 bases lay in between. There are 14 residues in the CDR3. CDR1 and CDR2 from the germline V gene are KGHDR and SFDVKD. CDR3 sequence: CATRSADGHNEQFF. The CDR3 DNA is TGTGCCACCAGGTCCGCTGACGGACACAATGAGCAGTTCTTC.

The rearrangement links TRBV19 to TRBJ1-1; TRBD1 might be the D (5 bases). The V end lost 6 bases, the J end lost 4 bases, and 15 bases lay between the germline ends. The germline V gene encodes CDR1 LNHDA and CDR2 SQIVND (reference sequence). The CDR3 runs to 14 residues. The CDR3 nucleotides are TGTGCCAGTAGCCGACAGCGCACTCTCACTGAAGCTTTCTTT. Protein product: CASSRQRTLTEAFF.

This clone was picked up one time. Germline is not matched at one junction end, which may reflect a read error. V usage is TRBV4-1 and J usage is TRBJ2-5, with 9 bases matching TRBD2. The CDR3 contains 17 residues. CDR1 MGHRA and CDR2 YSYEKL come from the germline V gene. The CDR3 sequence is CASSQEMAGGPLETQYF. CDR3 coding DNA: TGCGCCAGCAGTCAAGAAATGGCGGGAGGGCCTCTGGAGACCCAGTACTTC.

V is TRBV7-2 and J is TRBJ1-1; D gene ambiguous. There are 14 residues in the CDR3. V was trimmed by 1 base and J by 6 bases, leaving 12 bases between them. Per germline, CDR1 SGHTA and CDR2 FQGNSA. The CDR3 is CASSLGTLGSEAFF. The CDR3 DNA sequence: TGTGCCAGCAGCTTAGGGACCCTGGGGTCTGAAGCTTTCTTT. The full variable domain, with the rest looked up from reference TRBV7-2 and TRBJ1-1, is GAGVSQSPSNKVTEKGKDVELRCDPISGHTALYWYRQSLGQGLEFLIYFQGNSAPDKSGLPSDRFSAERTGGSVSTLTIQRTQQEDSAVYLCASSLGTLGSEAFFGQGTRLTVV.

The chain joins TRBV5-1 to TRBJ2-7; the D gene is possibly TRBD1 (6 bases). The length of the CDR3 is 13 residues. V dropped 7 bases and J dropped 3 bases, with 14 bases sitting between them. Germline V gene lookup returns CDR1 SGHRS and CDR2 YFSETQ. The CDR3 sequence: CASGPLTGYEQYF. The DNA of the CDR3 is TGCGCCAGCGGACCCTTGACAGGCTACGAGCAGTACTTC.

J is TRBJ2-1 and V is TRBV7-8; 14 positions match TRBD2. Germline V gene lookup returns CDR1 SGHVS and CDR2 FQNEAQ. The CDR3 spans 16 residues. V lost 6 bases, J lost 10 bases, and 11 bases stayed unmatched. This CDR3 reads CASSNTGTSGSEEQFF. Written as DNA, the CDR3 is TGTGCCAGCAGTAATACCGGGACTAGCGGGAGTGAGGAGCAGTTCTTC.

The CDR3 sequence is CASSRLGTFLAGANVLTF. In DNA, the CDR3 is TGTGCCAGCAGCAGACTCGGGACATTCCTTGCTGGGGCCAACGTCCTGACTTTC. The chain uses TRBV21-1 and TRBJ2-6; the table's D call, TRBD1, has no DNA check behind it. TRBV21-1 constitutes a pseudogene. This CDR3 contains 18 residues.

CDR3 DNA sequence: TGTGCCAGCATTCTGGGCAGGGTCGGCTACACCTTC. Residues: CASILGRVGYTF. V is TRBV2 and J is TRBJ1-2; D perhaps matches TRBD1 (5 bases). Germline loops: CDR1 SNHLY, CDR2 FYNNEI. Trimming stripped 7 bases from V and 8 bases from J, with 14 bases between. The CDR3 consists of 12 residues.

V gene TRBV4-1 combines with J gene TRBJ1-2, with 9 bases fitting TRBD1. CDR3 length: 17 amino acids. Germline V gene lookup returns CDR1 MGHRA and CDR2 YSYEKL. Trimming took 4 bases from V and 8 from J; bases not matched to a gene: 17. The CDR3 DNA sequence: TGCGCCAGCAGCCTTCTCAAGAAGGGGACAGGGATTCACGGCTACACCTTC. Translating gives CASSLLKKGTGIHGYTF.

The chain links TRBV28 to TRBJ2-7; TRBD1 matches at 9 bases. The ends lost 4 bases at V and 3 bases at J; junction bases unmatched: 4. Germline assignment: CDR1 MDHEN and CDR2 SYDVKM. This CDR3 has 14 amino acids. The CDR3 is CASSYRGLVYEQYF. DNA of the CDR3: TGTGCCAGCAGTTACAGGGGGCTTGTCTACGAGCAGTACTTC.

The chain recombines TRBV28 with TRBJ2-5; weak D call: TRBD2 (7 bases). From germline, CDR1 is MDHEN and CDR2 SYDVKM. This CDR3 comprises 14 residues. The V end was cut by 6 bases, the J end by 4 bases, with 15 bases between. The CDR3 spells CASRNIGGPETQYF. In DNA form, the CDR3 reads TGTGCCAGCAGAAACATCGGGGGGCCAGAGACCCAGTACTTC.

This chain joins TRBV14 and TRBJ2-5; D gene ambiguous. The CDR3 consists of 18 residues. Trimming shortened V by 2 bases and J by 2 bases, and 21 bases separated the two germline ends. From germline, CDR1 is SGHDN and CDR2 FVKESK. The chain's CDR3 is CASSQSALMEWWQETQYF. As DNA, the CDR3 is TGTGCCAGCAGCCAATCTGCTTTAATGGAGTGGTGGCAAGAGACCCAGTACTTC.

The rearrangement uses TRBV18 and TRBJ1-1; the D gene is possibly TRBD1 (5 bases). V was cut by 2 bases and J by 7 bases, with 8 bases left in between. CDR1 is KGHSH and CDR2 is LQKENI in the germline V gene. The CDR3 is made up of 12 amino acids. CDR3 nucleotides: TGTGCCAGCTCACCAAGCGGGGGTGAAGCTTTCTTT. Translated: CASSPSGGEAFF.

V usage is TRBV28 and J usage is TRBJ2-7, with D perhaps TRBD2 (6 bases). The CDR3 contains 14 residues. Germline CDR1 reads MDHEN; CDR2 reads SYDVKM. The ends were cut back, 2 bases at V and 3 bases at J, with 11 bases in the middle. The CDR3 coding sequence is TGTGCCAGCAGTTTAGGGGGGTCAGACTACGAGCAGTACTTC. Residues: CASSLGGSDYEQYF.

V is TRBV7-9 and J is TRBJ1-2, with D perhaps matching TRBD1 (6 bases). Germline CDR1 SEHNR, CDR2 FQNEAQ (reference sequence). The CDR3 spans 14 residues. V lost 1 base to trimming and J lost 8 bases, with 14 bases between them. The CDR3 nucleotides are TGTGCCAGCAGCTTAGTCGGGGGGCTGCGAGGCTACACCTTC. Translating it yields CASSLVGGLRGYTF.

The V and J genes are TRBV27 and TRBJ1-6; the D is unclear. V lost 6 bases to trimming and J lost 10 bases, with 10 bases between them. The CDR3 is made up of 12 amino acids. CDR1 MNHEY and CDR2 SMNVEV come from the germline V gene (reference sequence). As DNA, the CDR3 is TGTGCCAGCAGGGACGTCGGCTCACCCCTCCACTTT. Translation gives CASRDVGSPLHF.

The CDR3 reads CASSIGLISYEQYF. Written as DNA, the CDR3 is TGTGCCAGCAGTATCGGACTTATCTCCTACGAGCAGTACTTC. The J gene is TRBJ2-7, the V gene TRBV27, with a possible D match to TRBD2 (5 bases). The V end was cut by 5 bases, the J end by 0 bases, with 11 bases between. The CDR3 is 14 amino acids. CDR1 is MNHEY and CDR2 is SMNVEV in the germline V gene (reference sequence).